A single sample gave rise to the 31 T cell receptor beta chains below, sequenced in a study of T cells in Graves' hyperthyroidism and ophthalmopathy. Amplification of TCR beta CDR3 regions was performed using RNA transcripts as template. HTBI primers were employed in a first-round RT-PCR of the TCR CDR3. One entry per CDR3 protein results from TCRdb running MiXCR on the multiplex PCR reads. The sample shows 480,000 or so distinct CDR3 sequences, over 35% of them seen only once. The sequencing input was peripheral blood or thyroid tissue (not recorded which). Receptors originate from an adult woman with Graves' disease, either hyperthyroidism or ophthalmopathy (not recorded which).

V usage is TRBV29-1 and J usage is TRBJ1-4; maybe TRBD1 (5 bases). In germline, CDR1 is SQVTM, CDR2 ANQGSEA. Deletions cut 8 bases from V and 5 bases from J, with 12 bases between. The CDR3 totals 12 residues. The DNA of the CDR3 is TGCAGCTTACGGGGCGTGAATGAAAAACTGTTTTTT. Translation: CSLRGVNEKLFF.

This sequence joins TRBV29-1 and TRBJ2-6, with 9 bases fitting TRBD1. This CDR3 contains 16 residues. The junction had 4 bases not matched to a gene; V was cut back by 1 base and J by 3 bases. CDR1 and CDR2 (germline): SQVTM, ANQGSEA. The DNA of the CDR3 is TGCAGCGTTGAAGGGGGGACAGGGATTGGGGCCAACGTCCTGACTTTC. Its translation: CSVEGGTGIGANVLTF.

The table lists this clonotype with a count of one. The genes are TRBV9 and TRBJ2-7; TRBD2 aligns across 7 bases. The trim removed 0 bases at V and 4 bases at J, leaving 4 bases unmatched. The CDR3 is 14 amino acids. The germline V gene has CDR1 SGDLS and CDR2 YYNGEE. CDR3 in amino acids: CASSVEAGVYEQYF. CDR3 nucleotide sequence: TGTGCCAGCAGCGTAGAGGCGGGAGTGTACGAGCAGTACTTC.

This chain joins TRBV5-1 and TRBJ1-6; the D is unclear. CDR3 length: 16 amino acids. V lost 4 bases to trimming and J lost 8 bases, with 19 bases between them. Germline loops: CDR1 SGHRS, CDR2 YFSETQ. For the CDR3, the DNA is TGCGCCAGCAGCCCGGACCAGGAGGGCCGGTATTCACCCCTCCACTTT. The encoded protein is CASSPDQEGRYSPLHF.

In its sample, this clonotype was seen many times. V usage is TRBV29-1 and J usage is TRBJ1-2, with 7 bases matching TRBD1. Germline V gene data show CDR1 as SQVTM and CDR2 as ANQGSEA. CDR3 length: 12 amino acids. CDR3 in amino acids: CSASGTDYGYTF. The CDR3 DNA follows: TGCAGTGCCTCCGGGACAGACTATGGCTACACCTTC. The entire variable domain, with the rest obtained from reference TRBV29-1 and TRBJ1-2, is as follows: SAVISQKPSRDICQRGTSLTIQCQVDSQVTMMFWYRQQPGQSLTLIATANQGSEATYESGFVIDKFPISRPNLTFSTLTVSNMSPEDSSIYLCSASGTDYGYTFGSGTRLTVV.

The gene calls are TRBV29-1 and TRBJ2-7; unclear D gene. Trimming left V 4 bases short and J 8 bases short, with 18 bases between. Germline loops: CDR1 SQVTM, CDR2 ANQGSEA. This CDR3 is 13 amino acids long. The CDR3 nucleotides read TGCAGCGTTGGCAGGAGCAATCAGCCCCAGCAGTACTTC. Its protein product is CSVGRSNQPQQYF.

This clonotype showed up just a few times. The gene calls are TRBV7-2 and TRBJ2-3; D is unresolved. The CDR3 is 11 residues long. V gave up 4 bases and J gave up 6 bases, with 5 bases separating them. In germline, CDR1 is SGHTA, CDR2 FQGNSA. The CDR3 sequence: CASSSVDTQYF. DNA for the CDR3: TGTGCCAGCAGCTCGGTGGATACGCAGTATTTT.

This chain links TRBV19 with TRBJ1-1, with TRBD1 matching 11 bases. CDR1 and CDR2 (germline): LNHDA, SQIVND (reference sequence). The trim removed 3 bases at V and 7 bases at J, leaving 10 bases unmatched. This CDR3 contains 16 residues. CDR3 DNA: TGTGCCAGTAGTATCCTCGGACAGGGGGCTGGGGTTGAAGCTTTCTTT. Its protein is CASSILGQGAGVEAFF. Using reference TRBV19 and TRBJ1-1 for the parts outside the CDR3, the full variable domain is DGGITQSPKYLFRKEGQNVTLSCEQNLNHDAMYWYRQDPGQGLRLIYYSQIVNDFQKGDIAEGYSVSREKKESFPLTVTSAQKNPTAFYLCASSILGQGAGVEAFFGQGTRLTVV.

This clonotype was detected only once. The rearrangement joins TRBV20-1 to TRBJ2-5; 9 positions agree with TRBD2. Trimming took 6 bases from V and 4 from J; bases not matched to a gene: 9. Germline CDR1 reads DFQATT; CDR2 reads SNEGSKA (reference sequence). The CDR3 covers 14 residues. In DNA, the CDR3 is TGCAGTGCGTTATCAGGGACTAGCACAGAGACCCAGTACTTC. Protein sequence: CSALSGTSTETQYF.

The rearrangement links TRBV5-4 to TRBJ2-5, with D unclear. The germline CDR1 and CDR2 sequences are SGHNT and YYREEE (reference sequence). The CDR3 is made up of 13 amino acids. Trimming removed 3 bases from V and 3 bases from J, with 9 bases in between. The CDR3 loop is CASSSDPKETQYF. The CDR3 DNA follows: TGTGCCAGCAGCTCCGATCCCAAAGAGACCCAGTACTTC.

The chain uses TRBV5-6 and TRBJ2-2, with TRBD1 identical over 9 bases. The length of the CDR3 is 15 residues. Germline CDR1 and CDR2: SGHDT and YYEEEE. Losses at the gene ends were 4 bases for V and 5 bases for J; bases not matched to a gene: 6. CDR3 loop: CASSRDRAETGELFF. The DNA for the CDR3 is TGTGCCAGCAGCCGGGACAGGGCGGAGACCGGGGAGCTGTTTTTT.

This clonotype was recorded many times. The V gene is TRBV5-4, the J gene TRBJ1-5, with D maybe TRBD1 (5 bases). The CDR3 spans 15 residues. Germline values: CDR1 SGHNT, CDR2 YYREEE (reference sequence). Between the trimmed V and J ends, which lost 0 bases and 0 bases, there was a span of 7 bases. The CDR3 DNA sequence: TGTGCCAGCAGCTTGGGAGGGGTTAGCAATCAGCCCCAGCATTTT. Translating it yields CASSLGGVSNQPQHF.

There are a few counts of this clonotype. V is TRBV6-5 and J is TRBJ2-7; a possible D gene is TRBD1 (6 bases). V dropped 6 bases and J dropped 5 bases, with 14 bases sitting between them. CDR1 and CDR2 from the germline V gene are MNHEY and SVGAGI. The CDR3 extends over 13 amino acids. The chain's CDR3 is CASSHRVVHEQYF. The CDR3 nucleotides read TGTGCCAGCAGCCACAGGGTAGTCCACGAGCAGTACTTC.

The rearrangement links TRBV9 to TRBJ2-5, with D possibly matching TRBD1 (5 bases). CDR1 SGDLS and CDR2 YYNGEE come from the germline V gene. The CDR3 extends over 14 amino acids. Trimming stripped 3 bases from V and 2 bases from J, with 11 bases between. For the CDR3, the DNA is TGTGCCAGCAGCGCGACAGCTGTTCAAGAGACCCAGTACTTC. Translated, it gives CASSATAVQETQYF.

The V call is TRBV12-3 or TRBV12-4, the J call TRBJ1-5; no definite D call. This CDR3 is built from 15 residues. The germline V and J ends were trimmed by 6 bases and 1 base, with 13 bases remaining between them. The CDR3 region has the DNA TGTGCCAGCAGCTTGCACCGGGTGAGCAATCAGCCCCAGCATTTT. This translates into CASSLHRVSNQPQHF.

This clonotype appeared many times. The genes are TRBV11-2 and TRBJ1-2; unclear D gene. Germline V gene sequence: CDR1 SGHAT, CDR2 FQNNGV. V was shortened by 2 bases and J by 4 bases, with 14 bases between the two germline ends. This CDR3 spans 15 amino acids. The CDR3 bases are TGTGCCAGCAGCTTAAATCCGCGCAACCCCTATGGCTACACCTTC. Amino acids: CASSLNPRNPYGYTF.

The rearrangement joins TRBV7-9 to TRBJ2-7; the D call may be TRBD1 or TRBD2 (6 bases each). V lost 6 bases to trimming and J lost 1 base, with 22 bases between them. Germline V gene lookup returns CDR1 SEHNR and CDR2 FQNEAQ (reference sequence). This CDR3 contains 17 residues. The CDR3 nucleotides read TGTGCCAGCAGTTTATGGGGAACGGGGGCTCCATCCTACGAGCAGTACTTC. Its protein is CASSLWGTGAPSYEQYF.

This rearrangement joins TRBV7-3 to TRBJ1-2, with TRBD1 matching over 7 bases. The CDR3 loop spans 17 amino acids. The V segment lost 4 bases and the J segment 4 bases; nucleotides outside the gene matches: 15. CDR1 and CDR2 (germline): SGHTA, FQGTGA. The CDR3, as DNA: TGTGCCAGCAGCTCTAGCGGGGACAGCCGAGTTGGCTATGGCTACACCTTC. This gives the protein CASSSSGDSRVGYGYTF. The variable domain in full, with the rest retrieved from reference TRBV7-3 and TRBJ1-2, is GAGVSQTPSNKVTEKGKYVELRCDPISGHTALYWYRQSLGQGPEFLIYFQGTGAADDSGLPNDRFFAVRPEGSVSTLKIQRTERGDSAVYLCASSSSGDSRVGYGYTFGSGTRLTVV.

This clonotype was detected ten times or more. The gene calls are TRBV12-3 or TRBV12-4 and TRBJ1-5, with D possibly matching TRBD1 (5 bases). CDR3 length equals 13 residues. The germline V and J ends were trimmed by 7 bases and 7 bases, with 14 bases remaining between them. The DNA of the CDR3 is TGTGCCAGCACCCGGACCCCAGGGCAGCCCCAGCATTTT. It is translated as CASTRTPGQPQHF.

This sequence joins TRBV7-3 and TRBJ1-1; no clear D gene. V was cut by 0 bases and J by 2 bases, with 13 bases left in between. Looked up from germline, CDR1 is SGHTA and CDR2 is FQGTGA. The CDR3 consists of 16 residues. The CDR3 reads CASSLTRGGFNTEAFF. The CDR3 coding sequence is TGTGCCAGCAGCTTAACCCGGGGAGGATTTAACACTGAAGCTTTCTTT.

The chain carries TRBV28 and TRBJ2-2, with D perhaps TRBD1 (6 bases). Germline V CDR1 and CDR2: MDHEN, SYDVKM. The CDR3 has 15 amino acids. V lost 10 bases, J lost 6 bases, and 21 bases lay in between. The CDR3, as DNA: TGTGCCACCAAAGCCCCTAACAGGGATGCCGGGGAGCTGTTTTTT. Amino acid sequence: CATKAPNRDAGELFF. Combining the CDR3 with reference TRBV28 and TRBJ2-2 gives the whole variable domain DVKVTQSSRYLVKRTGEKVFLECVQDMDHENMFWYRQDPGLGLRLIYFSYDVKMKEKGDIPEGYSVSREKKERFSLILESASTNQTSMYLCATKAPNRDAGELFFGEGSRLTVL.

This clonotype was observed many times. This chain joins TRBV14 and TRBJ2-7; D gene unclear. The CDR3 extends over 13 amino acids. Trimming removed 5 bases from V and 4 bases from J, with 12 bases in between. CDR1 and CDR2 (germline): SGHDN, FVKESK. The CDR3 region is CASSSLPLYEQYF. CDR3 bases: TGTGCCAGCAGCTCCCTCCCTCTATACGAGCAGTACTTC.

This sequence joins TRBV7-2 and TRBJ2-5; tentatively, D is TRBD2 (5 bases). Deletions cut 5 bases from V and 9 bases from J, with 16 bases between. The CDR3 has 13 amino acids. The germline CDR1 and CDR2 sequences are SGHTA and FQGNSA. The CDR3 spells CASSPLRGEPQYF. The CDR3 bases are TGTGCCAGCAGCCCCCTTCGGGGTGAGCCCCAGTACTTC.

This clonotype was seen once. The chain links TRBV11-2 to TRBJ1-6; D is ambiguous. The CDR3 sequence is 15 residues long. Germline V gives CDR1 SGHAT, CDR2 FQNNGV. V was trimmed by 5 bases and J by 3 bases, leaving 11 bases between them. CDR3 loop: CASSPAVSYNSPLHF. For the CDR3, the DNA is TGTGCCAGCAGCCCCGCCGTAAGCTATAATTCACCCCTCCACTTT.

The V call is TRBV15, the J call TRBJ2-7, with a possible D match to TRBD2 (5 bases). V was trimmed by 3 bases and J by 6 bases, leaving 12 bases between them. CDR3 size: 13 residues. The germline gives CDR1 LNHNV, CDR2 YYDKDF (reference sequence). For the CDR3, the DNA is TGTGCCACCAGCAGCACCACTGGGAGCGAGCAGTACTTC. This codes for CATSSTTGSEQYF.

The genes are TRBV7-9 and TRBJ2-7; D gene uncertain. Per the germline V gene, CDR1 is SEHNR and CDR2 is FQNEAQ (reference sequence). The CDR3 length is 16 residues. Trimming left V 5 bases short and J 2 bases short, with 19 bases between. CDR3 protein: CASSLQVGRSTYEQYF. CDR3 DNA sequence: TGTGCCAGCAGCCTCCAGGTCGGAAGGTCCACCTACGAGCAGTACTTC.

This clonotype occurred many times. The genes are TRBV9 and TRBJ1-2, with TRBD1 as a possible D gene (6 bases). The CDR3 spans 14 residues. The germline V gene has CDR1 SGDLS and CDR2 YYNGEE. V was clipped by 0 bases and J by 6 bases, with 12 bases between them. CDR3 bases: TGTGCCAGCAGCGTAGCTGCAGGGGTGGATGGCTACACCTTC. Protein product: CASSVAAGVDGYTF.

The chain has TRBV12-3 or TRBV12-4 and TRBJ2-7; weak D call: TRBD2 (6 bases). Trimming shortened V by 8 bases and J by 7 bases, and 15 bases separated the two germline ends. The CDR3 totals 12 residues. The CDR3 sequence is CASGLPLGEQYF. The CDR3 DNA follows: TGTGCCAGCGGACTACCACTCGGAGAGCAGTACTTC.

The rearrangement joins TRBV7-9 to TRBJ2-2, with 8 bases aligning to TRBD1. The CDR3 consists of 15 residues. Trimming cost V 5 bases and J 7 bases; bases outside gene matches: 9. The V gene's germline CDR1 is SEHNR and CDR2 FQNEAQ (reference sequence). CDR3 in DNA: TGTGCCAGCAGCCAATCCGGGACAGGCAGCGGGGAGCTGTTTTTT. Protein: CASSQSGTGSGELFF.

In this sample, this clonotype turned up a few times. At one boundary the junction diverges from the germline segment, which might be a read error. This rearrangement joins TRBV29-1 to TRBJ1-1; weak D call: TRBD1 (5 bases). Germline V CDR1 and CDR2: SQVTM, ANQGSEA. There are 16 residues in the CDR3. In DNA, the CDR3 is TGCAGCGTTCTATCGGGACGCTGGGGAGCGAACACCGAAGCTTTCTTT. It yields the protein CSVLSGRWGANTEAFF.

This clonotype was observed many times. The J gene is TRBJ2-5, the V gene TRBV2; D remains unclear. The V gene's germline CDR1 is SNHLY and CDR2 FYNNEI. The V end lost 7 bases, the J end lost 5 bases, and 11 bases lay between the germline ends. The CDR3 contains 12 residues. CDR3 amino acids: CASTGPTETQYF. The DNA for the CDR3 is TGTGCCAGCACGGGTCCCACCGAGACCCAGTACTTC.